The clone carrying this T cell receptor (beta chain) was detected a few times. The data stem from a study of CD8 T cells in Susac syndrome. RNA, at about 0.45 to 1 ug, was reverse transcribed with random hexamers. From the immunoSEQ multiplex PCR reads, TCRdb called clonotypes with MiXCR, one entry per CDR3 protein. Of tens of thousands of distinct CDR3 sequences detected, 90% to 95% appear once; the ten largest clones hold roughly 0.26%. There are 13 residues in the CDR3. CDR1 MGHRA and CDR2 YSYEKL come from the germline V gene. The ends were cut back, 0 bases at V and 10 bases at J, with 10 bases in the middle.

J is TRBJ2-4 and V is TRBV4-1; D unresolved. The TCR sequence derives from a human donor in good health. Material: CD8+ T cells from PBMCs. The DNA of the CDR3 is TGCGCCAGCAGCCAAGATGACGGTCTGATTCAGTACTTC. It specifies CASSQDDGLIQYF.